Sequencing of this T cell receptor beta chain was carried out in a study of identical twins. This clonotype was detected ten times or more. One end of the junction does not line up with germline, which may come from a read error. Template switching added a universal primer site; cDNA carried unique molecular identifiers. TCRdb ran MiXCR on the 5' RACE reads and lists one entry per CDR3 protein. The table records some 300,000 distinct CDR3 sequences, around 12% of them present only once. This CDR3 spans 11 amino acids. Germline assignment: CDR1 SGHRS and CDR2 YFSETQ. The same specimen was also included in a second study, on yellow fever vaccine responses in identical twins.

The sequence derives from a woman aged 18-29 years in good health. Sequencing used CD8+ T cells sorted from blood. This chain links TRBV5-1 with TRBJ2-7; TRBD2 is a possible D gene (6 bases). The chain's CDR3 is CASSQDYQQYF. The DNA of the CDR3 is TGCGCCAGCAGTCAGGACTACCAGCAGTACTTC.